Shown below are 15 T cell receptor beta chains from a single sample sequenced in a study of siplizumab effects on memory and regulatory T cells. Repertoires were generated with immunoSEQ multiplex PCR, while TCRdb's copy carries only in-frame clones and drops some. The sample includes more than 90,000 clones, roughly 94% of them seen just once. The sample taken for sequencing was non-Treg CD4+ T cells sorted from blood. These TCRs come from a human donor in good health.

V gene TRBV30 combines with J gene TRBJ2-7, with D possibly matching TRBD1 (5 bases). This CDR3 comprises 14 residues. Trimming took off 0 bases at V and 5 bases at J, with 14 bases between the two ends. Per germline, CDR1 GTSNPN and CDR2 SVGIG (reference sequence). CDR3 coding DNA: TGTGCCTGGAGTGTGGGGCCGTGGGGCAACGAGCAGTACTTC. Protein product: CAWSVGPWGNEQYF. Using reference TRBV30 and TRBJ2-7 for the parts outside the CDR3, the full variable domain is SQTIHQWPATLVQPVGSPLSLECTVEGTSNPNLYWYRQAAGRGLQLLFYSVGIGQISSEVPQNLSASRPQDRQFILSSKKLLLSDSGFYLCAWSVGPWGNEQYFGPGTRLTVT.

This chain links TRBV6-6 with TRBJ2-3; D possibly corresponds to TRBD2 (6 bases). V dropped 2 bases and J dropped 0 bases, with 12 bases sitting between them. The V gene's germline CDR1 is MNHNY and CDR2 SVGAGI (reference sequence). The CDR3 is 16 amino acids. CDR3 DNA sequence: TGTGCCAGCAGTTACGGTGCGGGGCCGAGCACAGATACGCAGTATTTT. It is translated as CASSYGAGPSTDTQYF.

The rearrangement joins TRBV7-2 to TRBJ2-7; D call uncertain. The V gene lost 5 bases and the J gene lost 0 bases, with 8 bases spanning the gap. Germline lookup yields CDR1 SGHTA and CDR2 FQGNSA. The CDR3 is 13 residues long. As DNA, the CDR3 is TGTGCCAGCAGCAGTGATAACTCCTACGAGCAGTACTTC. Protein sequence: CASSSDNSYEQYF.

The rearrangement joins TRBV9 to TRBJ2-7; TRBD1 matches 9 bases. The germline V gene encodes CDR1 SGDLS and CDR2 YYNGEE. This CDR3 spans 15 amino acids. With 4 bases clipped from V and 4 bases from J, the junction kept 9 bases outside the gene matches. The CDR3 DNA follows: TGTGCCAGCAGCCCGTTGGGAGGACAGGGGTACGAGCAGTACTTC. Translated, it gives CASSPLGGQGYEQYF.

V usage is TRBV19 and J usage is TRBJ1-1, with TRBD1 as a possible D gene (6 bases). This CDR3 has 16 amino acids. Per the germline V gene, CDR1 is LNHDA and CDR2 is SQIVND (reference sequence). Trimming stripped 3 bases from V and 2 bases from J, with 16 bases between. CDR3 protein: CASSIPGAPSNTEAFF. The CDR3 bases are TGTGCCAGTAGTATTCCAGGGGCTCCTTCAAACACTGAAGCTTTCTTT. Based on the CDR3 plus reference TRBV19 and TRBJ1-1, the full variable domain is DGGITQSPKYLFRKEGQNVTLSCEQNLNHDAMYWYRQDPGQGLRLIYYSQIVNDFQKGDIAEGYSVSREKKESFPLTVTSAQKNPTAFYLCASSIPGAPSNTEAFFGQGTRLTVV.

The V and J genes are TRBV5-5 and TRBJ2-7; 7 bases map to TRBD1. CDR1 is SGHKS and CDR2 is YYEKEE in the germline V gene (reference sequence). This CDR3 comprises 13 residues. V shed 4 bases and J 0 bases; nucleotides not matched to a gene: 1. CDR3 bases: TGTGCCAGCAGCCGACAGGGCTCCTACGAGCAGTACTTC. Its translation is CASSRQGSYEQYF.

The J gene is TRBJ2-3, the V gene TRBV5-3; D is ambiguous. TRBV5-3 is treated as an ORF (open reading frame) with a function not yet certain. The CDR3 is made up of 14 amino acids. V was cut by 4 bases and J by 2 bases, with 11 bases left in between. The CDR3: CARSPPVFTDTQYF. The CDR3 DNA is TGTGCCAGAAGCCCGCCAGTTTTCACAGATACGCAGTATTTT.

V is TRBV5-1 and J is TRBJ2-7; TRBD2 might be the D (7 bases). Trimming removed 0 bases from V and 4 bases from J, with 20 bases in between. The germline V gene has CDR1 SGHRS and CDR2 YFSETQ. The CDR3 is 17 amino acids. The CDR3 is CASSLEVGGAGAYEQYF. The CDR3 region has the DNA TGCGCCAGCAGCTTGGAAGTGGGCGGGGCGGGGGCTTACGAGCAGTACTTC.

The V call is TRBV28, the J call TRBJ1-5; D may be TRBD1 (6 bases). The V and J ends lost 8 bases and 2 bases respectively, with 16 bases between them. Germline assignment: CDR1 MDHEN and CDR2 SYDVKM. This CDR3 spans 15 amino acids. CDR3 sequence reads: CASWGPRSGNQPQHF. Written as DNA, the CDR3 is TGTGCCAGCTGGGGGCCACGGTCAGGCAATCAGCCCCAGCATTTT.

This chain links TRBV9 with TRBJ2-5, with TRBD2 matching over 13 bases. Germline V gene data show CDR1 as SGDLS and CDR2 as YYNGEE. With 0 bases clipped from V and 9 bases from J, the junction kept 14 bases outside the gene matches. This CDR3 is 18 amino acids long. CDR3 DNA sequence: TGTGCCAGCAGCGTAGGGCATTTTGGGACTAGCGGGAAATCAGCCCAGTACTTC. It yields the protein CASSVGHFGTSGKSAQYF.

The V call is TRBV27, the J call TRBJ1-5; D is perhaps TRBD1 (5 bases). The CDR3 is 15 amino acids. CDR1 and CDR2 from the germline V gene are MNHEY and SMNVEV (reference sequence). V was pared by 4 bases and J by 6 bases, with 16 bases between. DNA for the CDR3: TGTGCCAGCAGTTCCGAGGGAGGGACGGCTCAGCCCCAGCATTTT. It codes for CASSSEGGTAQPQHF.

This CDR3 is CASSPPGGAGGTEAFF. CDR3 coding DNA: TGTGCCAGCTCACCCCCCGGGGGCGCAGGGGGGACTGAAGCTTTCTTT. The J gene is TRBJ1-1, the V gene TRBV18, with 7 positions matching TRBD1. The CDR3 extends over 16 amino acids. The V gene's germline CDR1 is KGHSH and CDR2 LQKENI. V lost 3 bases, J lost 5 bases, and 12 bases stayed unmatched.

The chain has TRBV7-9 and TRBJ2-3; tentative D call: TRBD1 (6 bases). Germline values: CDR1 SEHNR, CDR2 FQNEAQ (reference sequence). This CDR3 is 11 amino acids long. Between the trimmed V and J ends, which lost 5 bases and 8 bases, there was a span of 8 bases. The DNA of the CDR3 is TGTGCCAGCAGCCCACAGGGTACGCAGTATTTT. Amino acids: CASSPQGTQYF.

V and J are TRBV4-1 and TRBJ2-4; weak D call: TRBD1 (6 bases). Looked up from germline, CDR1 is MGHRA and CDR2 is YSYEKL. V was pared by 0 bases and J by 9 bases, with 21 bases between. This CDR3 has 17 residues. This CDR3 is CASSQDTAWGRRSIQYF. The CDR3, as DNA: TGCGCCAGCAGCCAAGATACCGCGTGGGGGCGGAGGAGCATTCAGTACTTC.

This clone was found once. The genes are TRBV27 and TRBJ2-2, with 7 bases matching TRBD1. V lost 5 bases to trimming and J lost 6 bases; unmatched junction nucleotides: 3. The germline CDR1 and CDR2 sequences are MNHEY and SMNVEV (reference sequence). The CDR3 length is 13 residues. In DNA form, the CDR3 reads TGTGCCAGCAGTCCCCAGGGGGCCGGGGAGCTGTTTTTT. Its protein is CASSPQGAGELFF.